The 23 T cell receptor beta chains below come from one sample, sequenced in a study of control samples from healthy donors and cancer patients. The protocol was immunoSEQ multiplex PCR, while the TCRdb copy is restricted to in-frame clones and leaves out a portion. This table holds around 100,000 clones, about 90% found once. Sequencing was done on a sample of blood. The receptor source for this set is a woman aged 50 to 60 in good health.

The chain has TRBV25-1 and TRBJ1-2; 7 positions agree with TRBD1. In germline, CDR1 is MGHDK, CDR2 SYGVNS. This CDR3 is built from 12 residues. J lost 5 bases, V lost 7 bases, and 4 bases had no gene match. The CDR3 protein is CASTQTGYGYTF. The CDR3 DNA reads TGTGCCAGCACCCAGACAGGGTATGGCTACACCTTC.

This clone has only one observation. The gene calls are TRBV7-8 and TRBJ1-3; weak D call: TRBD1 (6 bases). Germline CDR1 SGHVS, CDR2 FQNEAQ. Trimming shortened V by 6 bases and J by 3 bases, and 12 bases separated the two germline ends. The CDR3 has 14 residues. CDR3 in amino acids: CASRKQGGGNTIYF. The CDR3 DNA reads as TGTGCCAGCAGAAAACAGGGCGGTGGAAACACCATATATTTT.

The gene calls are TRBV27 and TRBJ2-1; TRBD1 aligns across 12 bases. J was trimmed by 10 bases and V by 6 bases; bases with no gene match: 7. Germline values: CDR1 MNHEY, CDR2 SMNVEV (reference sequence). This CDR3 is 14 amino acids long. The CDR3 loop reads CASRGQGAIWEQFF. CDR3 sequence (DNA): TGTGCCAGCAGGGGACAGGGGGCGATTTGGGAGCAGTTCTTC.

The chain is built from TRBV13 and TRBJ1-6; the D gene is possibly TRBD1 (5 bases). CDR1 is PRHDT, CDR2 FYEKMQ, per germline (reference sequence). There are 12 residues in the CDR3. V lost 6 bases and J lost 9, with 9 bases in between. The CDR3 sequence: CASSRGGSPLHF. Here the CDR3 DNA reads TGTGCCAGCAGTCGGGGGGGTTCACCCCTCCACTTT.

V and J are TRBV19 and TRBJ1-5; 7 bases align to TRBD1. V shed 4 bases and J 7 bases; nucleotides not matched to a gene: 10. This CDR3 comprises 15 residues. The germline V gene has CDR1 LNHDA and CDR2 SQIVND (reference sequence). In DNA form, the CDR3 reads TGTGCCAGTAGTACCCAGGGAGGGGGCCGGCAGCCCCAGCATTTT. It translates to CASSTQGGGRQPQHF.

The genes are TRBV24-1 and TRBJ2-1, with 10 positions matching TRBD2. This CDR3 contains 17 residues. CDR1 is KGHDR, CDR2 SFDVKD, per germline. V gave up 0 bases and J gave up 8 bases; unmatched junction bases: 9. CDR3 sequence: CATSDLPSGRGRDEQFF. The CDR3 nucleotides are TGTGCCACCAGTGATTTGCCTAGCGGGAGAGGGAGGGATGAGCAGTTCTTC.

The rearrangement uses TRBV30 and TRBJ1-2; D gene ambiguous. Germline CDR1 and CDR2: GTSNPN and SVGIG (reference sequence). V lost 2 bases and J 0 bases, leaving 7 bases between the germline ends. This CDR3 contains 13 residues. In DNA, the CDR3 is TGTGCCTGGAGTACGATTCCTAACTATGGCTACACCTTC. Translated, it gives CAWSTIPNYGYTF.

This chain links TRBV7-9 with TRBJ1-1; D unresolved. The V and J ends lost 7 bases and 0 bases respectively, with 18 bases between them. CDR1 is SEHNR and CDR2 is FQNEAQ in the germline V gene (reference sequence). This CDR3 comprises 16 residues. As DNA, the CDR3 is TGTGCCAGCACCATGTCCGTGGCGGGGATGAACACTGAAGCTTTCTTT. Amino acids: CASTMSVAGMNTEAFF.

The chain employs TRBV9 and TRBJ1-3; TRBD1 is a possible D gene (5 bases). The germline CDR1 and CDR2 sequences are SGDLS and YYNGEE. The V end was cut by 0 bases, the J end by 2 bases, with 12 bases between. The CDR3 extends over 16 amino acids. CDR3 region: CASSVVPAGPGNTIYF. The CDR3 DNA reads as TGTGCCAGCAGCGTAGTCCCCGCGGGGCCTGGAAACACCATATATTTT.

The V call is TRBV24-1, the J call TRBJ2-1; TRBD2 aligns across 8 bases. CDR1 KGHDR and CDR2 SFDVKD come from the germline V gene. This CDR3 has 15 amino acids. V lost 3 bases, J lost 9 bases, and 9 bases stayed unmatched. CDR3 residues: CATSDPTTSAGEQFF. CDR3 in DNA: TGTGCCACCAGTGATCCGACGACTAGCGCAGGTGAGCAGTTCTTC.

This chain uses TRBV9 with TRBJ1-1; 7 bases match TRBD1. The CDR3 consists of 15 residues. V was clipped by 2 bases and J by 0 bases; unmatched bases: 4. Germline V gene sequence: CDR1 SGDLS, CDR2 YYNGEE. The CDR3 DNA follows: TGTGCCAGCAGCGTCGCGACAGGGTTGAACACTGAAGCTTTCTTT. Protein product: CASSVATGLNTEAFF.

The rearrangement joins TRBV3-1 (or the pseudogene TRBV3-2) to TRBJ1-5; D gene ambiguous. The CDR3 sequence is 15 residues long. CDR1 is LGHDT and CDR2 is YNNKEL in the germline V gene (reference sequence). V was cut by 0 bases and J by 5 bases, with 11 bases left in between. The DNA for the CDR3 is TGTGCCAGCAGCCAAGAACCGTGGGGAGATCAGCCCCAGCATTTT. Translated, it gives CASSQEPWGDQPQHF.

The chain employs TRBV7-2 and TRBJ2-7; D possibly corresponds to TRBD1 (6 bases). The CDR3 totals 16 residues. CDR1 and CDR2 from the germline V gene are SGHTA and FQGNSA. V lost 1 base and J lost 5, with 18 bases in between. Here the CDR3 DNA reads TGTGCCAGCAGCTTAGACACCGGTACAGGGCTGGACGAGCAGTACTTC. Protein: CASSLDTGTGLDEQYF.

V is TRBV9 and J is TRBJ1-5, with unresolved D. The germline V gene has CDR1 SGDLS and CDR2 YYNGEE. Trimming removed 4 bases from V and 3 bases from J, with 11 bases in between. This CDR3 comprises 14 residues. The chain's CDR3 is CASSPGVVNQPQHF. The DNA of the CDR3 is TGTGCCAGCAGCCCCGGGGTCGTCAATCAGCCCCAGCATTTT.

The DNA for the CDR3 is TGTGCCAGCAGCGTCGTAGCGGGAGCCTCGAACACCGGGGAGCTGTTTTTT. This gives the protein CASSVVAGASNTGELFF. The gene calls are TRBV9 and TRBJ2-2, with TRBD2 identical over 9 bases. This CDR3 comprises 17 residues. V lost 2 bases and J lost 0; bases outside the gene matches: 5. The germline V gene has CDR1 SGDLS and CDR2 YYNGEE.

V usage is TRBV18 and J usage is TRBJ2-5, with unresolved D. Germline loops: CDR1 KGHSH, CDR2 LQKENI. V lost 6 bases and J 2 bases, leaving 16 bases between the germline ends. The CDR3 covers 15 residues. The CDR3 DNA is TGTGCCAGCTCGCCGAAAGCCGGGCCGCAAGAGACCCAGTACTTC. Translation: CASSPKAGPQETQYF. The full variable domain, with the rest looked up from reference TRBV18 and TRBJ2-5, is NAGVMQNPRHLVRRRGQEARLRCSPMKGHSHVYWYRQLPEEGLKFMVYLQKENIIDESGMPKERFSAEFPKEGPSILRIQQVVRGDSAAYFCASSPKAGPQETQYFGPGTRLLVL.

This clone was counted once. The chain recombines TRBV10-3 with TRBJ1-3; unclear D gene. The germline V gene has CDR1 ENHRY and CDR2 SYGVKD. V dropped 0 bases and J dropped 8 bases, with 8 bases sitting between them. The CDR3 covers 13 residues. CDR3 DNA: TGTGCCATCAGTGAGTCGCCCGGGGACACCATATATTTT. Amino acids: CAISESPGDTIYF.

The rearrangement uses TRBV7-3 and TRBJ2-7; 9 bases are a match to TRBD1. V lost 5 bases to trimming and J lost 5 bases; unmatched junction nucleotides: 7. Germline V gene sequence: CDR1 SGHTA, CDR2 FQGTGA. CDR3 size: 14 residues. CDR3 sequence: CASSHGTGINEQYF. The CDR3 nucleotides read TGTGCCAGCAGCCACGGGACAGGGATCAACGAGCAGTACTTC.

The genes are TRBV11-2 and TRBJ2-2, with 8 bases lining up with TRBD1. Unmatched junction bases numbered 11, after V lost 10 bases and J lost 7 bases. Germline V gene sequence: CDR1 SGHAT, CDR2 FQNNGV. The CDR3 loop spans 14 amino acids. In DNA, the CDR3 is TGTGCCACCTCTAACAGGGGGACCGGCGGGGAGCTGTTTTTT. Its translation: CATSNRGTGGELFF.

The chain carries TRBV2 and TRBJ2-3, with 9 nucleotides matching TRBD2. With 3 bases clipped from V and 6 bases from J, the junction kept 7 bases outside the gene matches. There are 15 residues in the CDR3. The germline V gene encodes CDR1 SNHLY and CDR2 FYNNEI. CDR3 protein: CASSEGGSGRDTQYF. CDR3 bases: TGTGCCAGCAGTGAGGGGGGCAGCGGGAGGGATACGCAGTATTTT.

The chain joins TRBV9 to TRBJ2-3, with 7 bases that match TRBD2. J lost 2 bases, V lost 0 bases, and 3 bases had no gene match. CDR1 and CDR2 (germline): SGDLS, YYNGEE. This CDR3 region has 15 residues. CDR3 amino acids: CASSVGAGDTDTQYF. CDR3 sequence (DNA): TGTGCCAGCAGCGTAGGTGCGGGGGACACAGATACGCAGTATTTT. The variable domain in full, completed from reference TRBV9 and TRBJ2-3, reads DSGVTQTPKHLITATGQRVTLRCSPRSGDLSVYWYQQSLDQGLQFLIQYYNGEERAKGNILERFSAQQFPDLHSELNLSSLELGDSALYFCASSVGAGDTDTQYFGPGTRLTVL.

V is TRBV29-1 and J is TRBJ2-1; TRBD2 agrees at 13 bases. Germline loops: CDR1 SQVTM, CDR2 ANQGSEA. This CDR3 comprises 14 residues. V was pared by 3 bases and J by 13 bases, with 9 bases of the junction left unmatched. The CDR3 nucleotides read TGCAGCGTTGAGGGGACTAGCGGGGACGCCGATCAGTTCTTC. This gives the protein CSVEGTSGDADQFF.

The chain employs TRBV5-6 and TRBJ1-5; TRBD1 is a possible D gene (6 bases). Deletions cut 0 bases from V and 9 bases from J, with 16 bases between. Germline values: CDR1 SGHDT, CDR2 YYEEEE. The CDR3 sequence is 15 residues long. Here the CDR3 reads CASSLGAGDRWPQHF. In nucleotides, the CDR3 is TGTGCCAGCAGCTTGGGTGCAGGGGACCGATGGCCCCAGCATTTT.